The following is a T cell receptor beta chain sequence with its context. Its specificity is not known. The donors were healthy bone marrow donors. Donors had nominal health at sampling but likely had unrecorded immune exposures. PCR involved 60 Vbeta and 13 Jbeta primers. TCRdb's copy holds only in-frame clones and misses some; the assay was immunoSEQ multiplex PCR. The sample gives roughly 68,000 clones, around 75% of which show up once; around 7.3% is in the top ten. V lost 7 bases to trimming and J lost 5 bases; unmatched junction nucleotides: 7. Germline V gene lookup returns CDR1 ENHRY and CDR2 SYGVKD. This CDR3 is built from 15 residues. This record belongs to a study of cytomegalovirus exposure and HLA in healthy donors. Findings and caveats of the study: In a later analysis, an Asian-associated ancestry cluster reportedly showed fewer N-insertions than the 666-donor mean. Associated with cytomegalovirus, according to the listing, were 170 or so TCR beta chains.

Sample: PBMCs. The chain couples TRBV10-3 to TRBJ2-1, with TRBD2 matching 11 bases. This receptor was obtained from a woman aged 25 to 45 in good health and CMV-seropositive. In nucleotides, the CDR3 is TGTGCCATCACCCCCGGGACTAGCGGAGACAATGAGCAGTTCTTC. This encodes CAITPGTSGDNEQFF.